These 11 T cell receptor beta chains were all obtained from the same sample, sequenced in a study of T-cell memory formation after mild COVID-19. TCRdb re-analysed the 5' RACE reads in MiXCR, keeping a single row per CDR3 protein. The sample shows 350,000 to 450,000 distinct CDR3 sequences, roughly 20% of them seen only once. Sequencing used PBMCs or a T cell subset sorted from them (not recorded which). Receptor source: an adult woman who had mild COVID-19 (a few samples of this study predate the infection). Cell type and time point are not known.

The chain employs TRBV11-2 and TRBJ2-2, with 7 bases identical to TRBD2. Germline lookup yields CDR1 SGHAT and CDR2 FQNNGV. Trimming took 5 bases from V and 4 from J; bases not matched to a gene: 16. This CDR3 contains 18 residues. The CDR3 here is CASSISGWAGVSTGELFF. CDR3 nucleotides: TGTGCCAGCAGCATTAGCGGTTGGGCGGGAGTAAGCACCGGGGAGCTGTTTTTT.

V usage is TRBV15 and J usage is TRBJ1-2; 9 bases line up with TRBD1. Germline V gene data show CDR1 as LNHNV and CDR2 as YYDKDF (reference sequence). After removal of 3 bases from V and 4 bases from J, the junction contained 3 bases not matched to a gene. CDR3 length: 14 amino acids. Here the CDR3 DNA reads TGTGCCACCAGCAGGGGGGACAGGGCCTATGGCTACACCTTC. Translation: CATSRGDRAYGYTF.

The sample holds a few counts of this clonotype. The rearrangement links TRBV12-3 or TRBV12-4 to TRBJ2-3; no firm D call. The CDR3 has 16 amino acids. Between the trimmed V and J ends, which lost 6 bases and 3 bases, there was a span of 19 bases. The CDR3 region has the DNA TGTGCCAGCAGCCCTCAGGCAGCGACCGGTACAGATACGCAGTATTTT. Its protein is CASSPQAATGTDTQYF.

A few counts support this clonotype. V and J are TRBV7-8 and TRBJ2-1, with 7 bases fitting TRBD1. Germline V lookup: CDR1 SGHVS, CDR2 FQNEAQ. The V gene end was trimmed by 5 bases and the J gene end by 5 bases; junction bases not matched to a gene: 9. CDR3 size: 15 residues. The CDR3: CASSLVRGPNNEQFF. DNA of the CDR3: TGTGCCAGCAGCCTCGTGAGGGGGCCGAACAATGAGCAGTTCTTC.

This clonotype was detected a few times. This chain joins TRBV6-1 and TRBJ1-1, with 9 bases lining up with TRBD1. Germline V gives CDR1 MNHNS, CDR2 SASEGT. There are 14 residues in the CDR3. Trimming at V came to 10 bases and at J to 4 bases, leaving 10 bases not matched to a gene. CDR3 loop: CATGQGMRPTEAFF. CDR3 DNA: TGTGCCACCGGACAGGGGATGCGTCCCACTGAAGCTTTCTTT.

The chain's CDR3 is CASSPTARVETQYF. The DNA of the CDR3 is TGTGCCAGCAGCCCGACAGCCCGGGTGGAGACCCAGTACTTC. The gene calls are TRBV4-2 and TRBJ2-5; D perhaps matches TRBD1 (5 bases). The length of the CDR3 is 14 residues. Germline values: CDR1 LGHNA, CDR2 YNFKEQ. V lost 4 bases and J 5 bases, leaving 14 bases between the germline ends.

V and J are TRBV6-1 and TRBJ2-7, with D unresolved. CDR3 size: 14 residues. Trimming took 5 bases from V and 2 from J, leaving 13 bases between them. From germline, CDR1 is MNHNS and CDR2 SASEGT. In DNA, the CDR3 is TGTGCCAGCAGTCCTCCTACATCTCCCTACGAGCAGTACTTC. This codes for CASSPPTSPYEQYF.

The rearrangement joins TRBV7-3 to TRBJ2-1; 7 positions agree with TRBD1. CDR1 is SGHTA and CDR2 is FQGTGA in the germline V gene. This CDR3 region has 12 residues. The J segment lost 15 bases and the V segment lost 2 bases, leaving 7 bases of the junction unmatched. The CDR3 sequence: CASSLADRPLFF. As DNA, the CDR3 is TGTGCCAGCAGCTTAGCGGACAGGCCCCTGTTCTTC.

The J gene is TRBJ1-4, the V gene TRBV6-5, with 8 nucleotides matching TRBD1. J gave up 13 bases and V 6 bases, and 10 bases lay outside the gene matches. This CDR3 region has 13 residues. Germline loops: CDR1 MNHEY, CDR2 SVGAGI. CDR3 loop: CASSPDREGRLFF. The CDR3 region has the DNA TGTGCCAGCAGCCCGGACAGGGAAGGAAGACTGTTTTTT.

This clonotype has only a few counts. The chain employs TRBV6-5 and TRBJ1-1; D gene ambiguous. Germline loops: CDR1 MNHEY, CDR2 SVGAGI. The CDR3 sequence is 13 residues long. V was cut by 5 bases and J by 0 bases, with 7 bases left in between. The CDR3 DNA reads TGTGCCAGCAGTGATGTTTTGAACACTGAAGCTTTCTTT. Translating it yields CASSDVLNTEAFF.

This sequence joins TRBV2 and TRBJ2-2; no firm D call. Germline-derived CDR1 and CDR2 are SNHLY and FYNNEI. Trimming took 2 bases from V and 6 from J, leaving 7 bases between them. The CDR3 length is 13 residues. The DNA for the CDR3 is TGTGCCAGCAGTGAACCAACAGCCGGGGAGCTGTTTTTT. Its translation: CASSEPTAGELFF. Full variable domain (remainder filled in from reference TRBV2 and TRBJ2-2): EPEVTQTPSHQVTQMGQEVILRCVPISNHLYFYWYRQILGQKVEFLVSFYNNEISEKSEIFDDQFSVERPDGSNFTLKIRSTKLEDSAMYFCASSEPTAGELFFGEGSRLTVL.